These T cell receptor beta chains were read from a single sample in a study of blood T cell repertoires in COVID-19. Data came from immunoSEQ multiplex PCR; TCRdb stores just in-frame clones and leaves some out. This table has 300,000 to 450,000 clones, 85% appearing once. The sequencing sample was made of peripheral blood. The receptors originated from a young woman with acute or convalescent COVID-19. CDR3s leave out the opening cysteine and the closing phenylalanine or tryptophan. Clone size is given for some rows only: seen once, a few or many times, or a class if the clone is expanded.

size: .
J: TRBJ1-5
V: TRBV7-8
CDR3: ASSRGGSNQPQH

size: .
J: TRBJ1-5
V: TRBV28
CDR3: ASSLQGAYSNQPQH

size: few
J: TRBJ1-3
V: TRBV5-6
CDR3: ASSLGWGAGNTIY

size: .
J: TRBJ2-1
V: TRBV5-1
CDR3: ASSPPPLAGSNNEQF

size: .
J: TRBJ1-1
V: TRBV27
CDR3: ASSLNQGYTEAF

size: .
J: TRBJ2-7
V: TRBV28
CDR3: ASSLKLGLREQY

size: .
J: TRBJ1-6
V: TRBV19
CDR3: ATRRGQDNSPLH

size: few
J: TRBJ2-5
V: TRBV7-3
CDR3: ASSLGLSLQETQY

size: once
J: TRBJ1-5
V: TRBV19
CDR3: ASSRDRGRGQPQH

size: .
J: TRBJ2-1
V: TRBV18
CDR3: ASSPRGTSGRAIDNEQF

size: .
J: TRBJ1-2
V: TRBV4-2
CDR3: ASSPVGQGDNYGYT

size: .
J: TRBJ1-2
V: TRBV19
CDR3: ASSLLGQYYGYT

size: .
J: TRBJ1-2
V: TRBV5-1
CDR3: ASSLGGSPASYGYT

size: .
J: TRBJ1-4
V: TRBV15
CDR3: ATSSRDSTGEKLF

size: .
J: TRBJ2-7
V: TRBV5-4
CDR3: ASSLYQGAHEQY

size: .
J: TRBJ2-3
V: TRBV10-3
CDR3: AISVPASGNLSDTQY

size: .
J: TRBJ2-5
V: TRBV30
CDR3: AWSLWRDRGQETQY

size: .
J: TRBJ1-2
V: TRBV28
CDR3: ATVTDNYGYT

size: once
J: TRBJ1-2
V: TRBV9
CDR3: ASSPRTGRGYGYT

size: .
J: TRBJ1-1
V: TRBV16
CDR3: ASSHRQKGTEAF

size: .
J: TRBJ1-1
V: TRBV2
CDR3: ASSGTRRQGNTEAF

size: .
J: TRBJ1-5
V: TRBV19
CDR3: ASSIDRWGRNQPQH

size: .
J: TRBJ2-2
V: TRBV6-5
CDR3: ASRISGGNTGELF

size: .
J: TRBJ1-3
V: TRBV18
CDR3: ASSPSTPGTGGLAIY

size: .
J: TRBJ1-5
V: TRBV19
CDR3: ASSITQGTVYSNQPQH

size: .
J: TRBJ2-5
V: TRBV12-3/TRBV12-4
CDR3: ASSLPGGAQY

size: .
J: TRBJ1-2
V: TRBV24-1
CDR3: ATTHPGAYGYT

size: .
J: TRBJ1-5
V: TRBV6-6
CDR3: ASSPPGSHQPQH

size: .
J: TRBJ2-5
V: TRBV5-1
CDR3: ASSAGGVQETQY

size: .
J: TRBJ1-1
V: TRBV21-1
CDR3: ASSKGEGGTEAF

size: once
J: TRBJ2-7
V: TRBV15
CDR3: ATSRGQGLTQGDEQY

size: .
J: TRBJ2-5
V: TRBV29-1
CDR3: SVEEAGGRETQY

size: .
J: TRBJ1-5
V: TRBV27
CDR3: ASSSGQPQH

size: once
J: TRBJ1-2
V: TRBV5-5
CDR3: ASSLGRGLANYGYT

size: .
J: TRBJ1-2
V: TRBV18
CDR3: ASSPPAGHSYGYT

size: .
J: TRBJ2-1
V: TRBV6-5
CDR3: ASSTRDSQPWEQF

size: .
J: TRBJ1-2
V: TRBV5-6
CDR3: ASSRRQERDGYT

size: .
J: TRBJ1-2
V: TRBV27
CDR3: ASSFGLGANYGYT

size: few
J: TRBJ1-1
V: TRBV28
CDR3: ASTLDSATTEAF

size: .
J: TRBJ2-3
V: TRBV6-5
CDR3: ASTVAGGTDTQY

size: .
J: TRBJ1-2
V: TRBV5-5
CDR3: ASSFRTGGYRGYT

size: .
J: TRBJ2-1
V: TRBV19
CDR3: ASSKAGAQNEQF

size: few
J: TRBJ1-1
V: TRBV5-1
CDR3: ASSLAGGALNTEAF

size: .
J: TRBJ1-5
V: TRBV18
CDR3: ASSPSRGFSNQPQH

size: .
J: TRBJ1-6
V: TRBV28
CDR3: ASSSGQGAKRGSPLH

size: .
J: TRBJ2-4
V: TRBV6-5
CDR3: ARSGSRIAKNIQY

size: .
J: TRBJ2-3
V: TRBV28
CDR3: ASSYTRPTTDTQY

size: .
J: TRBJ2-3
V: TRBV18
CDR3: ASSPGTPRGDTQY